This TCR beta chain was captured in a study of molecular identifiers for immune sequencing clone quantification. This clonotype was recorded many times. Its antigen is not identified. CDR1 is MNHNS and CDR2 is SASEGT in the germline V gene. The CDR3 sequence is 18 residues long. The germline V and J ends were trimmed by 3 bases and 3 bases, with 22 bases remaining between them. It was from roughly 20,000 to 1,000,000 sorted cells, with 10%, 30% or 50% RNA, that naive CD8 libraries came. Sorting isolated naive CD8 T cells as CD8+CD4-CCR7+CD45RA+ events. Study results and caveats: Clones with over 20 RNA copies captured over 98% of effector molecules but under 1% of naive ones. A shared barcode on identical TCR molecules could lead to underestimated sizes for highly expanded clones.

TCRdb itself ran the PCR reads through MiXCR, one entry per CDR3 protein. The table lists some 590,000 distinct CDR3 sequences, around 25% of them singletons. Sequencing was performed on naive CD8+ T cells from blood, with Jurkat cell RNA spiked in. As for subset: FACS-sorted CD8+CD4-CCR7+CD45RA+ naive T cells. The source of this sequence is a human donor in good health. Some libraries in this study had Jurkat cell RNA spiked in. The chain recombines TRBV6-1 with TRBJ2-3; D is ambiguous. This CDR3 reads CASSDIVTAGSRTDTQYF. The CDR3, as DNA: TGTGCCAGCAGTGATATAGTTACCGCAGGTTCCCGGACAGATACGCAGTATTTT.